The sequence of this TCR beta chain was determined in a study of blood T cell repertoires in COVID-19. The CDR3 totals 17 residues. From germline, CDR1 is SEHNR and CDR2 FQNEAQ (reference sequence). V shed 0 bases, J shed 2 bases, and the junction held 7 bases outside the gene matches. Source study methods: Estimation of nucleated cell counts relied on the amplification of reference gene primers. The method was immunoSEQ multiplex PCR; TCRdb's version includes in-frame clones alone and lacks a portion of them. V and J calls and clone size are as listed in that table; D and trimming were resolved from the DNA. This table holds 200,000 to 250,000 clones, 75% to 90% found once.

Source material: peripheral blood. The chain is built from TRBV7-9 and TRBJ2-5; 9 positions agree with TRBD1. The sequence was collected from a woman aged 25 to 45 who had recovered from COVID-19. The CDR3 spells CASSLALGTGMQETQYF. The CDR3 bases are TGTGCCAGCAGCTTAGCGTTAGGGACAGGGATGCAAGAGACCCAGTACTTC.